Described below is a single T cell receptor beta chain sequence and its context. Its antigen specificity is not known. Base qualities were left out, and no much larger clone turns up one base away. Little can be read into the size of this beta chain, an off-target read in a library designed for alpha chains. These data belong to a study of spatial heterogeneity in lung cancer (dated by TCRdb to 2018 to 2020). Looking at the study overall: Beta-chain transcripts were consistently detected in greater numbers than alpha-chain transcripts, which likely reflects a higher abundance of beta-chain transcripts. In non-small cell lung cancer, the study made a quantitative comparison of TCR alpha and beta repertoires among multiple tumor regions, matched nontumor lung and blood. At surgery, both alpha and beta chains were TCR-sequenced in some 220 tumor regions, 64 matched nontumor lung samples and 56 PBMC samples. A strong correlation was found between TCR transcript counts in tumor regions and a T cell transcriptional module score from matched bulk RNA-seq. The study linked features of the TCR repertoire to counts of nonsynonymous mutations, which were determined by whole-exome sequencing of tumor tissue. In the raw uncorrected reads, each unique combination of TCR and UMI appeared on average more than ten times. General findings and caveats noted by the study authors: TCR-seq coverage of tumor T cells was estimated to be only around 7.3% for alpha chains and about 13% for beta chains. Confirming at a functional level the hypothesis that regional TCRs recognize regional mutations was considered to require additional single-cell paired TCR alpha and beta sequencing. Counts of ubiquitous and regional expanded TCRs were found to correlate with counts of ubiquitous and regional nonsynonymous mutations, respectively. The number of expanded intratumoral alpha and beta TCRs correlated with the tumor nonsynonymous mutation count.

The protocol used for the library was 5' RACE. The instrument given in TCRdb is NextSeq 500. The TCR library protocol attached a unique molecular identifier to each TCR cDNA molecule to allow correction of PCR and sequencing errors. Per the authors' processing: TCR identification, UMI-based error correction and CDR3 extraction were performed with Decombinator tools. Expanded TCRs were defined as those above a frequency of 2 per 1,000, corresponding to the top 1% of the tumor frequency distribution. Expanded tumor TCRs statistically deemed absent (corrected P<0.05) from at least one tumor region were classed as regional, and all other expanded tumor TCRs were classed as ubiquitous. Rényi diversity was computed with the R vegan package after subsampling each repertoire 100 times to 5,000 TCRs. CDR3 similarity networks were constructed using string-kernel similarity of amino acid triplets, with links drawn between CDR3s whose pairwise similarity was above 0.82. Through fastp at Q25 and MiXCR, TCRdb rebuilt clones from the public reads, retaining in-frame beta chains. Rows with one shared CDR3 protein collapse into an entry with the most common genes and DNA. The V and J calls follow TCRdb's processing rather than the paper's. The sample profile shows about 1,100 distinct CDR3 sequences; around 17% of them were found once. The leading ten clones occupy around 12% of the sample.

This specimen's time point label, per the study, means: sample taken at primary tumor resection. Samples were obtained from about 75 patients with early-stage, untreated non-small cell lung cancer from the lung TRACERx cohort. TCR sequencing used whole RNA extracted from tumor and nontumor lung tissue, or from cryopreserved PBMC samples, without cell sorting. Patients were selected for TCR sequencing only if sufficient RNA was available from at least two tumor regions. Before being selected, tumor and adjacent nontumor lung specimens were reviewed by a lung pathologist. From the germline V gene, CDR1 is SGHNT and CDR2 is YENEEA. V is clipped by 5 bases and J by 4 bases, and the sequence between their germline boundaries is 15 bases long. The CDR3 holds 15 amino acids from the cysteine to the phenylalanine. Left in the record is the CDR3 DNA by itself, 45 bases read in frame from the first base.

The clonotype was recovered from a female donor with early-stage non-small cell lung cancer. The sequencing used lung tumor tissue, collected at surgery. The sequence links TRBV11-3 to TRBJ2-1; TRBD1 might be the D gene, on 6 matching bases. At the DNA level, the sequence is TGTGCCAGCAGCCCGACAGGAATGAGATACAATGAGCAGTTCTTC. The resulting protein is CASSPTGMRYNEQFF.